The T cell receptor beta chain described here comes from a study of T cell repertoires in cytomegalovirus infection. On the study more broadly: Both recently identified HLA-C-restricted and well-studied HLA-B-restricted CMV epitopes were used in the study. In public TCR beta signatures, there were indications of both CMV infection and matching HLA type. Study-level results: Cumulative public TCR beta family frequency identified CMV carriers with the relevant HLA.

V dropped 5 bases and J dropped 10; count of bases not matched to a gene: 8. This CDR3 is built from 14 residues. The germline gives CDR1 SEHNR, CDR2 FQNEAQ (reference sequence). Via MiXCR, TCRdb re-called the reads, giving one row per CDR3 protein. The sample lists about 110,000 distinct CDR3 sequences; around 31% were seen once. In the case of this clonotype: Its antigen is unidentified.

This material consisted of CD8+ T cells from cultured PBMCs, taken from culture after CMV antigen stimulation. This sequence joins TRBV7-9 and TRBJ1-6; 7 positions match TRBD1. This receptor was identified in a human donor in good health (CMV status not recorded). Some clones in this sample may be carry-over from other donors' samples. In nucleotides, the CDR3 is TGTGCCAGCAGCCCAGAGACAGGGTGGTCACCCCTCCACTTT. Translated: CASSPETGWSPLHF.